The TCR beta chain under discussion was sequenced for a study of T-cell reconstitution after alpha-beta-depleted transplantation in children. This clonotype was detected many times. What it recognizes is unknown. Using unique molecular identifiers, the investigators prepared the TCRbeta library. TCRdb recomputed calls from the PCR reads with MiXCR, one row per CDR3 protein. The sample records about 290,000 distinct CDR3 sequences, over 9% being singletons. The study, taken as a whole, reports: The origin of alpha-beta T cells about two months after transplant was reportedly several hundred expanded graft clones. For some patients, TCRbeta diversity was high at day 60 because of recipient T cells and thymic progenitors that survived.

The receptor comes from a boy less than two years old with acute myeloid leukemia, due to receive a stem cell transplant. Sequences were derived from PBMCs, sampled before TCRalphabeta/CD19-depleted stem cell transplant.

CDR3 residues: CAIREDRAHEQYF. Here the CDR3 DNA reads TGTGCCATCAGAGAGGACAGGGCCCACGAGCAGTACTTC. The rearrangement links TRBV10-3 to TRBJ2-7, with 8 bases aligning to TRBD1. V was pared by 6 bases and J by 5 bases, with 6 bases of the junction left unmatched. The CDR3 extends over 13 amino acids. CDR1 is ENHRY and CDR2 is SYGVKD in the germline V gene.